This T cell receptor (beta chain) was identified during a study of blood T cell repertoires in COVID-19. Study background: Samples came from the United States, Italy and Spain, spanning acute and convalescent COVID-19. T cells, B-cell-depleted T cells, or PBMCs supplied cDNA or gDNA.

Authors' processing steps: Estimation of nucleated cell counts relied on the amplification of reference gene primers. Only in-frame clones appear in the TCRdb table, and some are missing; sequencing was by immunoSEQ multiplex PCR. The V and J calls and clone size are taken from that table; D and trimming were inferred from the DNA. The table includes 120,000 to 150,000 clones, around nine tenths detected once. Germline CDR1 LNHDA, CDR2 SQIVND (reference sequence). Deletions cut 3 bases from V and 0 bases from J, with 14 bases between. The length of the CDR3 is 16 residues. The sequence came from a woman in her forties or fifties with active or convalescent COVID-19. The sequenced sample was peripheral blood. The V and J genes are TRBV19 and TRBJ1-1, with D tentatively TRBD1 (5 bases). The CDR3 here is CASSIPGAGMNTEAFF. The CDR3 DNA sequence: TGTGCCAGTAGTATCCCCGGGGCGGGGATGAACACTGAAGCTTTCTTT.